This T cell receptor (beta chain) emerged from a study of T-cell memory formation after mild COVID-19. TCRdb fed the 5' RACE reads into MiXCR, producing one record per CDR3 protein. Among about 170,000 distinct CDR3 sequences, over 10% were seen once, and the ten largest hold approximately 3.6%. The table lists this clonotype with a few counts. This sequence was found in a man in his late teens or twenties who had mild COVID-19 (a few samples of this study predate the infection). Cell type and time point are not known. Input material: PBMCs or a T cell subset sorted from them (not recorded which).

The DNA for the CDR3 is TGTGCCAGCAGCTTAACGAGGAACACTGAAGCTTTCTTT. It specifies CASSLTRNTEAFF. This rearrangement joins TRBV7-2 to TRBJ1-1; D is uncertain. Germline lookup yields CDR1 SGHTA and CDR2 FQGNSA. The CDR3 consists of 13 residues. Trimming took off 2 bases at V and 1 base at J, with 5 bases between the two ends.